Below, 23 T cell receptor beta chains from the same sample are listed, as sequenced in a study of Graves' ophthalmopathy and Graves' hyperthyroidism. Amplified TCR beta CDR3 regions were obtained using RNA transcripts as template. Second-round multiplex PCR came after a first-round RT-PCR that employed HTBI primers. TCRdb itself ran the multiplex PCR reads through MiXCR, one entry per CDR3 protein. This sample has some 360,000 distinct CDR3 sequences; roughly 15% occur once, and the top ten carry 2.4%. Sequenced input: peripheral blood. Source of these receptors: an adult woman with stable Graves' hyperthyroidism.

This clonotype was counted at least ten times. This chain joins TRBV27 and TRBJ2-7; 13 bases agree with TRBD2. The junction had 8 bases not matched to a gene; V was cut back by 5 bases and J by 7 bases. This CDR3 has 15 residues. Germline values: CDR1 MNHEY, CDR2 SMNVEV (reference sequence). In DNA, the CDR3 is TGTGCCAGCAGTCAGGCCCGGACTAGCGGGAGAGAGCAGTACTTC. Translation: CASSQARTSGREQYF.

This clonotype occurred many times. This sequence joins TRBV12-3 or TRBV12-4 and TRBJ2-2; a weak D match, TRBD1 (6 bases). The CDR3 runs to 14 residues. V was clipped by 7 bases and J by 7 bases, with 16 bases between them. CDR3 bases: TGTGCCAGCATCCGAGGACAGAACCACGGGGAGCTGTTTTTT. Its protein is CASIRGQNHGELFF.

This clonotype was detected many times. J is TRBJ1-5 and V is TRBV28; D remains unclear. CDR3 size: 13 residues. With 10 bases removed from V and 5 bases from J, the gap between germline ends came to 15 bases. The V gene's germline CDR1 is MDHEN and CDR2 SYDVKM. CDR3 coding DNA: TGTGCCAACCAAGGGAGGAGAGATCAGCCCCAGCATTTT. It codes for CANQGRRDQPQHF.

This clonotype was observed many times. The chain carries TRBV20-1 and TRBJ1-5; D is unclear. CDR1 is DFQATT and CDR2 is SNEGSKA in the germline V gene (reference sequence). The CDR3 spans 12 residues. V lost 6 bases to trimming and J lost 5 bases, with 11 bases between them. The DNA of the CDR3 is TGCAGTGCCCAGCGGGGAGATCAGCCCCAGCATTTT. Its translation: CSAQRGDQPQHF.

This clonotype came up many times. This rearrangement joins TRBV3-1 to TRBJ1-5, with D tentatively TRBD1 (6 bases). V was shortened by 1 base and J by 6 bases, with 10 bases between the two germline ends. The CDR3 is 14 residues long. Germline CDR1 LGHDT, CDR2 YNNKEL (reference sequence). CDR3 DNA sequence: TGTGCCAGCAGCCAAGTCAGGGGCGGTCAGCCCCAGCATTTT. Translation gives CASSQVRGGQPQHF.

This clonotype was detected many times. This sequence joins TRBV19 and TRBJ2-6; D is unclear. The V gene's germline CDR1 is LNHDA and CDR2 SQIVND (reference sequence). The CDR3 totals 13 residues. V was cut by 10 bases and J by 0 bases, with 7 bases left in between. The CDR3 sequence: CATAASGANVLTF. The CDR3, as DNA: TGTGCCACCGCAGCCTCTGGGGCCAACGTCCTGACTTTC.

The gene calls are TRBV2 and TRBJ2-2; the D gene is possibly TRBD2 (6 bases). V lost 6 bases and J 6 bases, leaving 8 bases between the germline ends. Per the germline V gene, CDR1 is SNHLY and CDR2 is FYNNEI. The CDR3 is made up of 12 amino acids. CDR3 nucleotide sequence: TGTGCCAGCAGGGAGGGGCCCGGGGAGCTGTTTTTT. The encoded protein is CASREGPGELFF.

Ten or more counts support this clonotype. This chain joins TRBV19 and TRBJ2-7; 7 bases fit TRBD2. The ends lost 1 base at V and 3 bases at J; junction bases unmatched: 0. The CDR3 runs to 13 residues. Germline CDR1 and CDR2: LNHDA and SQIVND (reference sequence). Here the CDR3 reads CASSIGDYYEQYF. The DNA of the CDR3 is TGTGCCAGTAGTATAGGGGACTACTACGAGCAGTACTTC.

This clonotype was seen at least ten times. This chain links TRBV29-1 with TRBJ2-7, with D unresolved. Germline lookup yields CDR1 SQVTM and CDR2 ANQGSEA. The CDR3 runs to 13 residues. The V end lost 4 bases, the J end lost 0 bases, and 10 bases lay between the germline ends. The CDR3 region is CSVVGKASYEQYF. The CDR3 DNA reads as TGCAGCGTTGTTGGTAAAGCCTCCTACGAGCAGTACTTC.

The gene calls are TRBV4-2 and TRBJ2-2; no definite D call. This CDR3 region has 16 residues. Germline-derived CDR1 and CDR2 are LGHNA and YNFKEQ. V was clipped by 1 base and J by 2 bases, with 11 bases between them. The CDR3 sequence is CASSQAQGRNTGELFF. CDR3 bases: TGTGCCAGCAGCCAAGCCCAAGGTAGAAACACCGGGGAGCTGTTTTTT.

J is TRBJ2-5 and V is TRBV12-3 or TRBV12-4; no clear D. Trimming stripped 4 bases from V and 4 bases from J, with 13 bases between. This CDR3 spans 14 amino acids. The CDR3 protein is CASSSALGLETQYF. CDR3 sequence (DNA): TGTGCCAGCAGTTCGGCTCTGGGCCTAGAGACCCAGTACTTC.

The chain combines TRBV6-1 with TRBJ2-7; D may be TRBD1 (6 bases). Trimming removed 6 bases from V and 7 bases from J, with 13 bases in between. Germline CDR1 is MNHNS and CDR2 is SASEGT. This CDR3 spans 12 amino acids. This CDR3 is CASRQGLEEQYF. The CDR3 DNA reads TGTGCCAGCAGACAGGGTCTCGAGGAGCAGTACTTC.

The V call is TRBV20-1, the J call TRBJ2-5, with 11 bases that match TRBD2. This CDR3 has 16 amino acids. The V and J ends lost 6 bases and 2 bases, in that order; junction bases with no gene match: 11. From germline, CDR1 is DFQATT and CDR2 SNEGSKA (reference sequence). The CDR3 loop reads CSASSSGLAVQETQYF. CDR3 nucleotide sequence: TGCAGTGCCAGCAGTTCGGGACTAGCGGTTCAAGAGACCCAGTACTTC.

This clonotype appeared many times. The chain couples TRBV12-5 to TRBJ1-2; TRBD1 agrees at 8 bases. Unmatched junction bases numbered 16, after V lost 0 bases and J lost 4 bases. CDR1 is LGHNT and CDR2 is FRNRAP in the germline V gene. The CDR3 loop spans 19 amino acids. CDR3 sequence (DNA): TGTGCTAGTGGTTTGGTACTCACAACAGGGGGAGCTTACATCTATGGCTACACCTTC. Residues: CASGLVLTTGGAYIYGYTF.

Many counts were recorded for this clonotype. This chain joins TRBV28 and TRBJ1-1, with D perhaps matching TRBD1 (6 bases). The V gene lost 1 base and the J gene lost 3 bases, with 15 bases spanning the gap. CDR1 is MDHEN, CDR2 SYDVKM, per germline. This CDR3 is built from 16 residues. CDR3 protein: CASSLSVRQVYTEAFF. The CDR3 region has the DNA TGTGCCAGCAGTTTATCCGTCAGACAGGTATACACTGAAGCTTTCTTT.

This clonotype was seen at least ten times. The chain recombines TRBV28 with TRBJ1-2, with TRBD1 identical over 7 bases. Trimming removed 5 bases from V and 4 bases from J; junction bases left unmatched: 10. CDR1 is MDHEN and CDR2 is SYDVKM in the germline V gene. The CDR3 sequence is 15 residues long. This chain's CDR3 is CASSQGGAGGYGYTF. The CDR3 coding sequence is TGTGCCAGCAGTCAGGGGGGCGCCGGGGGCTATGGCTACACCTTC.

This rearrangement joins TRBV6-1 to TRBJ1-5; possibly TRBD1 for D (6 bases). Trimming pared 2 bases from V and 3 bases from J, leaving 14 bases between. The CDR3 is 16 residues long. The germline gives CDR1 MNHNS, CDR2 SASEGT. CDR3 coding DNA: TGTGCCAGCAGTGAAATGGCCCAGGGGTACAATCAGCCCCAGCATTTT. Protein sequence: CASSEMAQGYNQPQHF.

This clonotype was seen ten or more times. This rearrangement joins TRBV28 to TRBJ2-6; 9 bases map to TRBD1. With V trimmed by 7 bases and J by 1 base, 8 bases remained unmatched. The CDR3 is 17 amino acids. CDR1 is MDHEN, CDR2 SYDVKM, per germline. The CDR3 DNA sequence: TGTGCCAGCAAGCGGGCCGGGACAGGGTCTGGGGCCAACGTCCTGACTTTC. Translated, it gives CASKRAGTGSGANVLTF.

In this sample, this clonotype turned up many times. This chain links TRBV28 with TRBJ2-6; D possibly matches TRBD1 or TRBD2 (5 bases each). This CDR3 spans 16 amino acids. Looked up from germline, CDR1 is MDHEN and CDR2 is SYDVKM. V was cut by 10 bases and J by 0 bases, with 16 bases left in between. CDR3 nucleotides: TGTGCCACCTACCGGGACGCCCCCTCTGGGGCCAACGTCCTGACTTTC. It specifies CATYRDAPSGANVLTF.

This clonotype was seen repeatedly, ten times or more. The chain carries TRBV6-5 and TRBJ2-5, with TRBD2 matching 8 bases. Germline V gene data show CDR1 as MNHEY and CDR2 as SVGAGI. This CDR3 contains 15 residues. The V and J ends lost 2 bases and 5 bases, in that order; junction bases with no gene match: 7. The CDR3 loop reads CASSYGSGNWETQYF. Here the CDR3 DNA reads TGTGCCAGCAGTTACGGTAGCGGGAATTGGGAGACCCAGTACTTC.

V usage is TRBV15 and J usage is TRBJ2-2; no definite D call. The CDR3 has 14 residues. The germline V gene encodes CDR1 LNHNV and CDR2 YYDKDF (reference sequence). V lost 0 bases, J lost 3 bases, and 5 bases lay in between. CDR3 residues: CATSRDRDTGELFF. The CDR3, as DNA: TGTGCCACCAGCAGAGATAGGGACACCGGGGAGCTGTTTTTT.

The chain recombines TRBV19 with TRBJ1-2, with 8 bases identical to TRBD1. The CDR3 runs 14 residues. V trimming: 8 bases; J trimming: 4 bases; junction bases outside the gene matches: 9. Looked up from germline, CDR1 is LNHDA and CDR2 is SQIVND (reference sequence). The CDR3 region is CASRQGIDGYGYTF. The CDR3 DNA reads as TGTGCCAGTCGACAGGGGATTGATGGCTATGGCTACACCTTC.

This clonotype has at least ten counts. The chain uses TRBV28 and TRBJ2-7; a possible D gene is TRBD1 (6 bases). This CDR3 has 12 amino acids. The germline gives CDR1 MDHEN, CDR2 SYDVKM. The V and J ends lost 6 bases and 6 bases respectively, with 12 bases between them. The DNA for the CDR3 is TGTGCCAGCAGGCCGACAGGTTCCGAGCAGTACTTC. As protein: CASRPTGSEQYF.